These T cell receptor beta chains were read from a single sample in a study of T cells after yellow fever vaccination. TCRdb used MiXCR to reprocess the 5' RACE reads, holding one entry per CDR3 protein. The table records some 600,000 distinct CDR3 sequences, roughly a sixth of them present only once. This specimen was PBMCs, taken 4 to 6 days after the first yellow fever vaccination. All receptors derive from a man aged 18 to 30 who received the YFV17D yellow fever vaccine. CDR3s include the opening cysteine and the closing phenylalanine or tryptophan. D genes are given only for firm matches.

D gene,V gene,CDR3 length,CDR3 protein
.,TRBV6-1,14,CASSAVASNQPQHF
TRBD2,TRBV4-3,14,CASGPERGQETQYF
.,TRBV7-3,15,CASSLGGGSDNEQFF
TRBD1,TRBV7-9,14,CASSRQGFSYEQYF
.,TRBV7-9,13,CASSFIMQEKLFF
TRBD1,TRBV4-1,17,CASSHLPGTGGRETQYF
TRBD1,TRBV12-3/TRBV12-4,13,CASRDRAYNEQFF
TRBD2,TRBV6-1,14,CASTATSGGREQFF
.,TRBV7-9,15,CASSYETAANYGYTF
TRBD2,TRBV7-2,19,CASSPRLAGAPGAKNIQYF
TRBD1,TRBV5-1,17,CASSSPGQGLAKNIQYF
TRBD2,TRBV4-3,19,CASSQDRSGSGGAAETQYF
.,TRBV7-9,15,CASSLRGSANTEAFF
TRBD1,TRBV7-6,15,CASSLWTGSTDTQYF
.,TRBV4-2,16,CASSQDALNDNYGYTF
.,TRBV7-2,15,CASRTMGGAGETQYF
.,TRBV6-5,15,CASSYGSAGKNEQFF
.,TRBV7-2,17,CASSYPRQAIMNTEAFF
.,TRBV4-2,19,CASSRSLYGALSSYNEQFF
TRBD1,TRBV30,13,CAWNRDRAYEQYF
.,TRBV27,19,CASSVNRVRRSSYNSPLHF
.,TRBV14,13,CASSPRTVGTQYF
.,TRBV3-1,14,CASRDLAANEKLLF
.,TRBV20-1,12,CSAKRGNYEQYF
.,TRBV10-3,13,CAISAGGGETQYF
TRBD1,TRBV9,18,CASSGRGEADRGGNTIYF
TRBD1,TRBV7-9,14,CASSFQGAIYGYTF
.,TRBV9,13,CASSEDHTRPVDF
.,TRBV5-1,13,CASSSLPEETQYF
TRBD1,TRBV6-1,18,CASSETSGTGIPTGELFF
.,TRBV7-2,14,CASSSQGSSYEQYF
.,TRBV7-2,15,CASSFGVIGGREQYF
TRBD1,TRBV5-1,15,CASSWTGGIQETQYF
.,TRBV20-1,16,CSASNVQRGGSDTQYF
TRBD2,TRBV12-3/TRBV12-4,15,CASSPTSGGADAQYF
.,TRBV7-2,13,CASSLGATETLFF
TRBD2,TRBV11-2,16,CASSLVPGGGLNEQFF
.,TRBV20-1,14,CSAQGLALPDTRYF
.,TRBV29-1,12,CSVGRVPYEQYF
.,TRBV7-6,14,CASSSLRSEYGYTF
TRBD2,TRBV12-3/TRBV12-4,15,CASSSRGVGANVLTF
TRBD1,TRBV7-9,14,CASSAMTGIGELFF
.,TRBV18,14,CASSPLTNTDTQYF
TRBD1,TRBV12-3/TRBV12-4,14,CASSFRGRIETQYF